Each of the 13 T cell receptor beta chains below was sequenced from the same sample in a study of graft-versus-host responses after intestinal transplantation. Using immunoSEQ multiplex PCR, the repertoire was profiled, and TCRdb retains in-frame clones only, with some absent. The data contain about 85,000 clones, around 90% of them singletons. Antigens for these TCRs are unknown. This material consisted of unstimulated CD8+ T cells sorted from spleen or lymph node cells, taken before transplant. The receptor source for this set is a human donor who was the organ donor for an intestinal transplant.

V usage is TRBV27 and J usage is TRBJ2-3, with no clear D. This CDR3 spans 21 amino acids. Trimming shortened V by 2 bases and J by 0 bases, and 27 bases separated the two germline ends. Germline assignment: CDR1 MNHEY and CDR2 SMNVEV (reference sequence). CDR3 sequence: CASSLKGQRLNPPLSTDTQYF. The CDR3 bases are TGTGCCAGCAGTTTAAAGGGTCAGAGGCTTAACCCTCCGCTTAGCACAGATACGCAGTATTTT.

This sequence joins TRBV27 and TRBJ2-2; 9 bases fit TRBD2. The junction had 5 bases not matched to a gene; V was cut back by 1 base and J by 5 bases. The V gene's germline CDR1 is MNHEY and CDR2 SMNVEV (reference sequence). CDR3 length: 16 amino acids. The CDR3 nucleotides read TGTGCCAGCAGTTTATTAGCGGGAGTTTATACCGGGGAGCTGTTTTTT. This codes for CASSLLAGVYTGELFF.

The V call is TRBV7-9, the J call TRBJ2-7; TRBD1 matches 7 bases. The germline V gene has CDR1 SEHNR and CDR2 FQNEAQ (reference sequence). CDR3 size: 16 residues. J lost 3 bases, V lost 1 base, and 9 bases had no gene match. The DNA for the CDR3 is TGTGCCAGCAGCTTAGATGGTGACAGGGTTCTCTACGAGCAGTACTTC. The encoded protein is CASSLDGDRVLYEQYF.

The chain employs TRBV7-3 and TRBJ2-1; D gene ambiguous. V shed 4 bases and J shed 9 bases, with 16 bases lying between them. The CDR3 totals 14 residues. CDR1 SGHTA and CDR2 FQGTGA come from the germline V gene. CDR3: CASSSTPPGGEQFF. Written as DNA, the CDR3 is TGTGCCAGCAGCTCAACCCCCCCCGGTGGTGAGCAGTTCTTC.

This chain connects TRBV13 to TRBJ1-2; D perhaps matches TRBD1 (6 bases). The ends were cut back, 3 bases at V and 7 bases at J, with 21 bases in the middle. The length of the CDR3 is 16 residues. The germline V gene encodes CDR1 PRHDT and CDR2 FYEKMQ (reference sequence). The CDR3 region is CASSLSGEWGQRGYTF. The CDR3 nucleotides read TGTGCCAGCAGCTTGAGTGGGGAATGGGGGCAACGTGGCTACACCTTC.

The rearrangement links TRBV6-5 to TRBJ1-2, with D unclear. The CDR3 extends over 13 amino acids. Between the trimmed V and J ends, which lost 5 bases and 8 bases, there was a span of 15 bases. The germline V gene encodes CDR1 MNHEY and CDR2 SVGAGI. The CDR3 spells CASSASFWAGYTF. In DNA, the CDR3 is TGTGCCAGCAGTGCCTCATTCTGGGCCGGCTACACCTTC.

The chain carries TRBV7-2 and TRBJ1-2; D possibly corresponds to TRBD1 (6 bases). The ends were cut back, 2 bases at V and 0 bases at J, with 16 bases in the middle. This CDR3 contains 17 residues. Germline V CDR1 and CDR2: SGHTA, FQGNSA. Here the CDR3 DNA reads TGTGCCAGCAGCTTACCCCGTGGAGGGGGAACTAACTATGGCTACACCTTC. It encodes CASSLPRGGGTNYGYTF.

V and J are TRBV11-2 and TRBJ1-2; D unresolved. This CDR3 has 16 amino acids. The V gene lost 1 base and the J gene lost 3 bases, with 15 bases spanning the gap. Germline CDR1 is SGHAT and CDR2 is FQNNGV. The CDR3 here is CASSLGIGLHDYGYTF. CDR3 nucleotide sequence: TGTGCCAGCAGCTTAGGAATCGGGCTCCACGACTATGGCTACACCTTC.

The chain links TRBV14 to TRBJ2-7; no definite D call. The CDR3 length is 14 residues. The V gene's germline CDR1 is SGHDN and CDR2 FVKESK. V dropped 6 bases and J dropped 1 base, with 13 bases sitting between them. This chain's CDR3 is CASSPGPNSYEQYF. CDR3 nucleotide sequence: TGTGCCAGCAGTCCGGGTCCAAATTCCTACGAGCAGTACTTC.

The CDR3 region is CASSSNRGGRGSRGETQYF. The CDR3 DNA sequence: TGTGCCAGCAGCTCCAACCGCGGGGGGAGGGGATCACGGGGAGAGACCCAGTACTTC. This chain links TRBV7-9 with TRBJ2-5, with 8 bases aligning to TRBD2. Unmatched junction bases numbered 20, after V lost 4 bases and J lost 4 bases. This CDR3 is 19 amino acids long. Germline V gives CDR1 SEHNR, CDR2 FQNEAQ (reference sequence).

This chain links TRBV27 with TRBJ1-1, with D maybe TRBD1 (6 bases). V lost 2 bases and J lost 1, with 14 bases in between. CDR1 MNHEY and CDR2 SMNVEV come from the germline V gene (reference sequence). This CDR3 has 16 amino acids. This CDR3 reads CASSLHGQIKNTEAFF. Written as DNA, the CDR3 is TGTGCCAGCAGTTTACATGGACAGATAAAGAACACTGAAGCTTTCTTT.

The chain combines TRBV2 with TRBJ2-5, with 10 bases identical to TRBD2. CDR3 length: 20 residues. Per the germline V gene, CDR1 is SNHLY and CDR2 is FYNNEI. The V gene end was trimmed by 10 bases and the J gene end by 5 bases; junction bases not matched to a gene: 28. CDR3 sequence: CAIQPGQLVIAGGPGETQYF. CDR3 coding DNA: TGTGCCATACAACCGGGACAGCTAGTAATAGCGGGAGGCCCGGGGGAGACCCAGTACTTC. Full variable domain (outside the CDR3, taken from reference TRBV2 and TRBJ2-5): EPEVTQTPSHQVTQMGQEVILRCVPISNHLYFYWYRQILGQKVEFLVSFYNNEISEKSEIFDDQFSVERPDGSNFTLKIRSTKLEDSAMYFCAIQPGQLVIAGGPGETQYFGPGTRLLVL.

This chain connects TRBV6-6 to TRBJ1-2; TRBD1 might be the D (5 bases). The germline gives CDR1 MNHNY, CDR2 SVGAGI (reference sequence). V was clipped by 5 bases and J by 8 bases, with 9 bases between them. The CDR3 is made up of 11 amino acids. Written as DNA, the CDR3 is TGTGCCAGCAGTACGGGGGACGGCTACACCTTC. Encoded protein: CASSTGDGYTF.